This T cell receptor beta chain was recorded in a study of OX40 agonist ivuxolimab in advanced cancers. The study in broad terms: Ivuxolimab was an agonistic, fully human IgG2 monoclonal antibody directed against OX40 (CD134), a costimulatory receptor. Among the 50 to 55 dose-escalation patients, about 19 had hepatocellular carcinoma, around 15 melanoma, 9 renal cell carcinoma and 9 head and neck cancer. Intravenous ivuxolimab was administered to patients every 2 weeks at six dose levels: 0.01, 0.1, 0.3, 1.5, 3 and 10 mg/kg. In the dose-escalation cohort, 65% to 85% of patients were male, and the mean age was 60 years with a range of roughly 23 to 90. The paper describes the monotherapy dose-escalation part (N of about 57 patients) of the phase I trial of ivuxolimab. Patients were allowed to have had prior anti-PD-1, anti-PD-L1 or anti-CTLA-4 therapy, and roughly 40% of the dose-escalation patients had previously received checkpoint inhibitors. Peripheral TCRbeta sequencing was intended to test whether TCR sequence diversity was altered and clonal T-cell expansion was caused by ivuxolimab. Partial responses occurred in three dose-escalation patients: two with cutaneous melanoma and one with hepatocellular carcinoma.

Study-wide conclusions, independent of this receptor: At doses from 0.1 to 3.0 mg/kg, clonal expansion was seen in both CD4+ and CD8+ blood T cells between baseline and week 6. Low levels of normalized T-cell clonal expansion were also seen in some patients who did not respond. The antigen specificity of the clonally expanded peripheral T cells was not determined. After ivuxolimab, more expanded clones were found on average in CD8+ T cells than in CD4+ T cells. In partial responders in the 0.1-3.0 mg/kg groups, normalized peripheral clonal expansion was found to be among the lowest, especially among CD8+ T cells.

Genomic DNA was isolated from the sorted cells so that the TCRbeta CDR3 region could be sequenced. The immunoSEQ Assay was used for sequencing of TCRbeta CDR3 regions. The table was pulled from immuneACCESS by TCRdb, which kept in-frame rearrangements only. Such tables lose some clones; where checked, under half of the loss comes from unresolved V genes, and the rest has no known cause. The sample records 72,000 or so clones, just over 85% of which are singletons. The biggest ten clones account for 0.86% of the sample. The CDR3, from cysteine to phenylalanine, totals 17 residues. The retained sequence is limited to the CDR3, 51 bases, with the frame set at the first base. Unmatched junction bases come to 11, with V trimmed by 5 bases and J by 4 bases. From the germline V gene, CDR1 is SGHRS and CDR2 is YFSETQ. Turning to this clone: Its antigen specificity is not known. No clone much larger than this one lies a single base away; base qualities are absent.

The trial excluded patients who had a history of autoimmune disease or who were on systemic immunosuppression. Peripheral blood for TCR sequencing was drawn from every dose cohort at baseline, at cycle 4 day 1 and at cycle 7 day 1. The samples were drawn from a first-in-human, open-label, multicenter phase I dose-escalation trial of ivuxolimab. Adults with locally advanced or metastatic melanoma, renal cell carcinoma, hepatocellular carcinoma or head and neck squamous cell carcinoma were enrolled in the trial. Before TCR sequencing, CD4+ T cells and CD8+ T cells from peripheral blood were sorted into separate populations.

The sequence derives from an adult with an advanced solid tumor such as melanoma, head and neck, liver or kidney cancer. The input for sequencing was CD4+ or CD8+ T cells sorted from blood, taken in a trial of the OX40 agonist ivuxolimab. The rearrangement joined TRBV5-1 to TRBJ2-3, and 12 junctional nucleotides match TRBD2. The sequenced DNA: TGCGCCAGCAGTCCACTCTCGACTAGCGGGGGTCCAGATACGCAGTATTTT. This translates into CASSPLSTSGGPDTQYF. Outside the CDR3, residues come from the reference TRBV5-1 and TRBJ2-3 proteins, so the full variable domain is: KAGVTQTPRYLIKTRGQQVTLSCSPISGHRSVSWYQQTPGQGLQFLFEYFSETQRNKGNFPGRFSGRQFSNSRSEMNVSTLELGDSALYLCASSPLSTSGGPDTQYFGPGTRLTVL.